A single sample gave rise to the 8 T cell receptor beta chains below, sequenced in a study of blood T cell repertoires in COVID-19 (dated by TCRdb to 2020 to 2022). Libraries were constructed by the immunoSEQ multiplex PCR assay. In its TCRdb copy, this immuneACCESS table keeps in-frame sequences only and misses some clones. Where compared with another copy, unresolved V genes explain less than half of these, and the others have no known cause. Recorded for this sample are some 150,000 clones; approximately 86% of them occurred a single time. The ten largest clones capture roughly 3.5% of the sample. Sequencing input: peripheral blood. The source is a man between 70 and 80 years old with acute or convalescent COVID-19.

This chain links TRBV24-1 with TRBJ1-6; no reliable D call. The germline V gene has CDR1 KGHDR and CDR2 SFDVKD. V was clipped by 10 bases and J by 9 bases, with 12 bases between them. This CDR3 spans 12 amino acids. CDR3: CATRGSGSPLHF. CDR3 coding DNA: TGTGCCACGAGAGGCTCTGGTTCACCCCTCCACTTT.

The J gene is TRBJ2-5, the V gene TRBV29-1, with D perhaps TRBD2 (7 bases). Germline V gene sequence: CDR1 SQVTM, CDR2 ANQGSEA. V was shortened by 3 bases and J by 14 bases, with 22 bases between the two germline ends. This CDR3 has 13 amino acids. CDR3 in amino acids: CSVEVEGGFPGYF. CDR3 nucleotides: TGCAGCGTTGAGGTGGAGGGGGGGTTTCCGGGCTACTTC.

The gene calls are TRBV2 and TRBJ2-5, with 10 positions matching TRBD1. V shed 6 bases, J shed 4 bases, and the junction held 5 bases outside the gene matches. Germline V gives CDR1 SNHLY, CDR2 FYNNEI. The CDR3 contains 14 residues. For the CDR3, the DNA is TGTGCCAGCAGAGCCGGGACAGGGGTAGAGACCCAGTACTTC. This translates into CASRAGTGVETQYF.

This clone has just a few counts. The CDR3 nucleotides are TGCGCCAGCAGCTTGGACCCCCTGGACAGGGTATCTGGAAACACCATATATTTT. The encoded protein is CASSLDPLDRVSGNTIYF. The genes are TRBV5-1 and TRBJ1-3, with 8 bases aligning to TRBD1. The CDR3 is 18 amino acids. Germline CDR1 is SGHRS and CDR2 is YFSETQ. The trim removed 0 bases at V and 1 base at J, leaving 9 bases unmatched.

This clone is a singleton in its sample. This chain joins TRBV13 and TRBJ2-1; 12 bases are a match to TRBD2. The CDR3 spans 14 residues. Germline assignment: CDR1 PRHDT and CDR2 FYEKMQ (reference sequence). With 6 bases clipped from V and 7 bases from J, the junction kept 4 bases outside the gene matches. DNA of the CDR3: TGTGCCAGCAGATCTAGCGGGGGGGCTAATGAGCAGTTCTTC. It specifies CASRSSGGANEQFF.

This clone was counted a single time. The chain has TRBV9 and TRBJ1-1; D is undetermined. Trimming took off 0 bases at V and 3 bases at J, with 6 bases between the two ends. The CDR3 contains 13 residues. CDR1 SGDLS and CDR2 YYNGEE come from the germline V gene. CDR3 DNA: TGTGCCAGCAGCGTAGCCCAGGACACTGAAGCTTTCTTT. It specifies CASSVAQDTEAFF.

Here the CDR3 DNA reads TGTGCCAGCAGTTTACGACTAGCGGGGGGCTATGAGCAGTTCTTC. It codes for CASSLRLAGGYEQFF. J is TRBJ2-1 and V is TRBV27; 13 bases match TRBD2. The germline V gene encodes CDR1 MNHEY and CDR2 SMNVEV (reference sequence). After removal of 2 bases from V and 8 bases from J, the junction contained 3 bases not matched to a gene. The CDR3 is 15 amino acids.

This chain links TRBV19 with TRBJ1-5, with TRBD1 matching 7 bases. This CDR3 is built from 15 residues. The V and J ends lost 3 bases and 7 bases, in that order; junction bases with no gene match: 9. Germline V gene sequence: CDR1 LNHDA, CDR2 SQIVND (reference sequence). The CDR3 loop is CASSMTGYNLQPQHF. In nucleotides, the CDR3 is TGTGCCAGTAGTATGACAGGGTATAATTTGCAGCCCCAGCATTTT.